The rows below give T cell receptor beta chains drawn from one sample of a study of T cells in Graves' hyperthyroidism and ophthalmopathy. One entry per CDR3 protein results from TCRdb running MiXCR on the multiplex PCR reads. The sample contains 350,000 to 500,000 distinct CDR3 sequences, roughly an eighth of which appear only once. Material for sequencing was blood. Receptors were obtained from a young woman with Graves' hyperthyroidism. Each CDR3 is given with its conserved first and last residue. Each record gives: D gene, J gene, V gene, clone size, CDR3 protein, CDR3 DNA. A D gene is named only where the DNA matches it firmly. The size field is filled for only some rows; it gives once, few, many or a size class.

>TRBD2|TRBJ2-5|TRBV20-1|few
CSAPRLAGGQETQYF
TGCAGTGCTCCGAGACTAGCGGGGGGGCAAGAGACCCAGTACTTC
>.|TRBJ1-2|TRBV12-5|few
CASGLVAEGGYTF
TGTGCTAGTGGTTTGGTCGCGGAGGGTGGCTACACCTTC
>.|TRBJ2-1|TRBV7-3|many
CASSLVGGAGYNEQFF
TGTGCCAGCAGCTTAGTCGGCGGGGCAGGCTACAATGAGCAGTTCTTC
>TRBD1|TRBJ2-2|TRBV28|many
CASSLGQWGRDGELFF
TGTGCCAGCAGTCTGGGACAGTGGGGTAGAGACGGGGAGCTGTTTTTT
>TRBD2|TRBJ2-7|TRBV6-5|.
CASSYASGSTYEQYF
TGTGCCAGCAGTTACGCTAGCGGAAGTACCTACGAGCAGTACTTC
>TRBD2|TRBJ2-5|TRBV3-1|few
CASSQDSREFRETQYF
TGTGCCAGCAGCCAAGACTCGCGGGAGTTTCGAGAGACCCAGTACTTC
>TRBD2|TRBJ2-7|TRBV20-1|few
CSARLPLAGPPRAYEQYF
TGCAGTGCTAGGCTCCCACTAGCGGGACCCCCCAGAGCCTACGAGCAGTACTTC
>.|TRBJ1-4|TRBV5-1|.
CASSSPGAREEKLFF
TGCGCCAGCAGCTCGCCGGGAGCTCGAGAGGAAAAACTGTTTTTT
>.|TRBJ2-1|TRBV3-1|many
CASSQDRSNEQFF
TGTGCCAGCAGCCAAGATCGGAGCAATGAGCAGTTCTTC
>TRBD1|TRBJ2-7|TRBV20-1|many
CSARDWTGDEQYF
TGCAGTGCTAGAGACTGGACAGGGGACGAGCAGTACTTC
>.|TRBJ2-7|TRBV12-3/TRBV12-4|many
CASGLFYEQYF
TGTGCCAGCGGACTTTTCTACGAGCAGTACTTC
>.|TRBJ2-7|TRBV11-2|many
CASSPDGGEQYF
TGTGCCAGCAGCCCGGACGGCGGCGAGCAGTACTTC
>.|TRBJ1-1|TRBV30|.
CAWRGPANTEAFF
TGTGCCTGGAGGGGACCCGCGAACACTGAAGCTTTCTTT
>.|TRBJ2-7|TRBV7-2|many
CASSSGGIEQYF
TGTGCCAGCAGCTCTGGAGGGATCGAGCAGTACTTC
>.|TRBJ1-4|TRBV7-9|.
CASSAATRQNEKLFF
TGTGCCAGCAGCGCAGCGACCCGACAAAATGAAAAACTGTTTTTT
>TRBD2|TRBJ2-3|TRBV12-3/TRBV12-4|many
CASRRTSFTDTQYF
TGTGCCAGCAGAAGGACTAGCTTCACAGATACGCAGTATTTT
>TRBD1|TRBJ2-1|TRBV6-1|many
CASSEKTGGGGNEQFF
TGTGCCAGCAGTGAGAAGACAGGGGGCGGGGGCAATGAGCAGTTCTTC
>TRBD2|TRBJ2-1|TRBV5-1|.
CASSPAGTSGTGSSYNEQFF
TGTGCCAGCAGCCCGGCCGGGACTAGCGGGACGGGGAGTTCCTACAATGAGCAGTTCTTC
>.|TRBJ2-7|TRBV15|.
CATSSGSRGIYEQYF
TGTGCCACCAGCAGTGGCTCCAGGGGAATCTACGAGCAGTACTTC
>.|TRBJ2-7|TRBV5-6|few
CASSFGTASSYERYF
TGTGCCAGCAGCTTCGGGACCGCGAGCTCCTACGAGCGGTACTTC
>.|TRBJ1-2|TRBV4-1|.
CASSQEGRGGAQGYTF
TGCGCCAGCAGCCAAGAAGGCCGCGGGGGCGCACAGGGCTACACCTTC
>.|TRBJ1-1|TRBV18|many
CASSPSGVVSGEAFF
TGTGCCAGCTCACCATCGGGTGTTGTAAGTGGCGAAGCTTTCTTT
>.|TRBJ2-1|TRBV7-9|once
CASSHSRDLLSNEQFF
TGTGCCAGCAGCCACAGCCGGGACTTGCTGAGCAATGAGCAGTTCTTC
>.|TRBJ2-1|TRBV4-1|.
CASSQDFVAANEQFF
TGCGCCAGCAGCCAAGATTTTGTGGCTGCGAATGAGCAGTTCTTC
>.|TRBJ2-3|TRBV2|many
CASREGGTDTQYF
TGTGCCAGCAGGGAGGGAGGCACAGATACGCAGTATTTT
>TRBD2|TRBJ2-1|TRBV7-9|many
CASSLDGGSGKYNEQFF
TGTGCCAGCAGCTTAGATGGGGGTAGCGGGAAGTACAATGAGCAGTTCTTC
>.|TRBJ2-5|TRBV20-1|few
CSVPPPGVQETQYF
TGCAGTGTCCCACCCCCAGGGGTCCAAGAGACCCAGTACTTC
>TRBD1|TRBJ2-1|TRBV7-3|many
CASSLDRENEQFF
TGTGCCAGCAGCTTAGACAGGGAAAATGAGCAGTTCTTC
>.|TRBJ1-5|TRBV6-1|many
CASSLKGTTGSNQPQHF
TGTGCCAGCAGTCTAAAAGGGACCACGGGGAGCAATCAGCCCCAGCATTTT
>TRBD2|TRBJ2-7|TRBV27|many
CASSAQTSGSYEQYF
TGTGCCAGCAGTGCCCAAACTAGCGGGAGCTACGAGCAGTACTTC
>.|TRBJ2-4|TRBV9|.
CASSAAGQSKNIQYF
TGTGCCAGCAGCGCCGCGGGGCAATCCAAAAACATTCAGTACTTC
>.|TRBJ2-1|TRBV10-1|many
CASSEWVGEGNEQFF
TGCGCCAGCAGTGAGTGGGTGGGAGAGGGAAATGAGCAGTTCTTC
>.|TRBJ1-5|TRBV24-1|few
CATSRGVQGSKHQPQHF
TGTGCCACCAGTCGGGGGGTACAGGGATCAAAGCATCAGCCCCAGCATTTT
>TRBD1|TRBJ2-3|TRBV6-1|many
CASSRPAFGQGVVPDTQYF
TGTGCCAGCAGTAGGCCTGCTTTTGGACAGGGGGTGGTCCCAGATACGCAGTATTTT
>TRBD1|TRBJ1-5|TRBV7-2|.
CASRAGTGGPSQPQHF
TGTGCCAGCAGGGCAGGGACAGGGGGCCCGAGTCAGCCCCAGCATTTT
>.|TRBJ1-5|TRBV12-3/TRBV12-4|many
CASSPTQGAQPQHF
TGTGCCAGCAGTCCGACGCAGGGAGCGCAGCCCCAGCATTTT
>.|TRBJ2-7|TRBV6-1|many
CASSDSDYYEQYF
TGTGCCAGCAGTGATTCAGATTACTACGAGCAGTACTTC
>TRBD1|TRBJ2-2|TRBV9|few
CASTRDRATGELFF
TGTGCCAGTACACGGGACAGGGCTACCGGGGAGCTGTTTTTT
>TRBD1|TRBJ2-7|TRBV6-5|.
CASSYLGQTYEQYF
TGTGCCAGCAGTTACCTGGGACAGACCTACGAGCAGTACTTC
>.|TRBJ2-2|TRBV12-5|few
CASGFQIGTREGGELFF
TGTGCTAGTGGTTTTCAAATCGGGACACGCGAGGGCGGGGAGCTGTTTTTT
>.|TRBJ2-6|TRBV7-9|many
CASSLATPGANVLTF
TGTGCCAGCAGCTTAGCCACTCCTGGGGCCAACGTCCTGACTTTC
>.|TRBJ1-4|TRBV5-8|few
CASSSLANEKLFF
TGTGCCAGCAGCTCACTCGCTAATGAAAAACTGTTTTTT
>TRBD2|TRBJ2-7|TRBV19|.
CASSMGTSSEQYF
TGTGCCAGTAGTATGGGGACTAGTAGCGAGCAGTACTTC
>.|TRBJ2-1|TRBV7-6|many
CASSLEATIRELYNEQFF
TGTGCCAGCAGCTTAGAAGCGACTATACGGGAGCTCTACAATGAGCAGTTCTTC
>TRBD2|TRBJ2-3|TRBV4-3|few
CASSQILAGTDTQYF
TGCGCCAGCAGCCAAATTCTAGCGGGCACAGATACGCAGTATTTT
>TRBD1|TRBJ2-7|TRBV30|few
CAWGQGSHEQYF
TGTGCCTGGGGACAGGGAAGCCACGAGCAGTACTTC
>.|TRBJ1-1|TRBV19|few
CASSTRGGRATEAFF
TGTGCCAGTAGTACGAGAGGGGGTAGGGCCACTGAAGCTTTCTTT
>.|TRBJ2-3|TRBV7-2|few
CASSLMIRTPSNTDTQYF
TGTGCCAGCAGCTTAATGATAAGGACACCAAGCAACACAGATACGCAGTATTTT
>TRBD1|TRBJ1-2|TRBV2|many
CAGQRTGSYGYTF
TGTGCCGGTCAACGGACAGGGTCCTATGGCTACACCTTC
>TRBD2|TRBJ2-7|TRBV7-2|many
CASSLLAGSYEQYF
TGTGCCAGCAGCTTACTAGCGGGATCCTACGAGCAGTACTTC
>.|TRBJ2-2|TRBV7-6|.
CASSLAMGATGELFF
TGTGCCAGCAGCTTAGCGATGGGGGCGACCGGGGAGCTGTTTTTT
>.|TRBJ1-1|TRBV29-1|few
CSAQAGHGGTEAFF
TGCAGCGCCCAAGCGGGACATGGGGGGACTGAAGCTTTCTTT